This TCR beta chain was recorded in a study of blood T cell repertoires in COVID-19. The CDR3 totals 17 residues. V shed 6 bases, J shed 0 bases, and the junction held 13 bases outside the gene matches. Germline V lookup: CDR1 SGHAT, CDR2 FQNNGV. Here immunoSEQ multiplex PCR was the method, and the copy in TCRdb shows in-frame clones only, minus some. The repertoire consists of some 280,000 clones, with roughly 90% occurring once and the leading ten covering 12%. Sequenced input: peripheral blood. This clonotype was obtained from a woman aged 55-69 years with acute or convalescent COVID-19. This chain links TRBV11-2 with TRBJ1-2, with 7 bases lining up with TRBD1. The CDR3 region has the DNA TGTGCCAGCAGGGGTGACTTAGGGGGCGCCTCTAACTATGGCTACACCTTC. Protein: CASRGDLGGASNYGYTF.